These 21 T cell receptor beta chains originate from one sample sequenced in a study of T cell responses to AZD1222 COVID-19 vaccine. The method was immunoSEQ multiplex PCR; TCRdb's version includes in-frame clones alone and lacks a portion of them. The sample shows about 150,000 clones, around 86% of them seen only once. Specimen: peripheral blood, collected 28 days after the second AZD1222 dose. These receptors were taken from an adult who received the AZD1222 COVID-19 vaccine.

This clone was counted once. The CDR3 protein is CASGYVNEQFF. Here the CDR3 DNA reads TGTGCTAGTGGTTATGTCAATGAGCAGTTCTTC. The rearrangement links TRBV12-5 to TRBJ2-1; D is uncertain. The CDR3 spans 11 residues. Germline V lookup: CDR1 LGHNT, CDR2 FRNRAP. V lost 4 bases and J lost 6, with 4 bases in between.

The V and J genes are TRBV5-4 and TRBJ1-6; 7 nucleotides agree with TRBD1. CDR1 is SGHNT and CDR2 is YYREEE in the germline V gene (reference sequence). The CDR3 runs 16 residues. V was clipped by 4 bases and J by 0 bases; unmatched bases: 4. The CDR3 nucleotides are TGTGCCAGCAGCCCGGGACAGAGCTCCTATAATTCACCCCTCCACTTT. Protein sequence: CASSPGQSSYNSPLHF.

The V gene is TRBV5-1, the J gene TRBJ1-5, with D possibly TRBD1 on 6 matching bases. V was pared by 0 bases and J by 5 bases, with 9 bases between. Germline V gene lookup returns CDR1 SGHRS and CDR2 YFSETQ. This CDR3 comprises 14 residues. The CDR3: CASSLEGGHQPQHF. The CDR3 DNA follows: TGCGCCAGCAGCTTGGAGGGGGGGCATCAGCCCCAGCATTTT.

The chain uses TRBV25-1 and TRBJ1-1; the D gene is possibly TRBD1 (5 bases). V gave up 6 bases and J gave up 5 bases, with 7 bases separating them. The CDR3 has 11 amino acids. The germline CDR1 and CDR2 sequences are MGHDK and SYGVNS. CDR3 protein: CASRRQTEAFF. The DNA for the CDR3 is TGTGCCAGCAGGCGACAGACTGAAGCTTTCTTT.

V is TRBV7-9 and J is TRBJ1-3, with 7 bases fitting TRBD1. V was clipped by 4 bases and J by 2 bases; unmatched bases: 5. Looked up from germline, CDR1 is SEHNR and CDR2 is FQNEAQ (reference sequence). The CDR3 loop spans 15 amino acids. In DNA, the CDR3 is TGTGCCAGCAGCTCAGACAGGGAGACTGGAAACACCATATATTTT. This encodes CASSSDRETGNTIYF.

The genes are TRBV7-3 and TRBJ2-5, with D possibly TRBD1 on 5 matching bases. Per the germline V gene, CDR1 is SGHTA and CDR2 is FQGTGA. This CDR3 is 13 amino acids long. Trimming took 3 bases from V and 1 from J, leaving 6 bases between them. CDR3 sequence: CASSLGPQETQYF. CDR3 DNA: TGTGCCAGCAGCTTGGGGCCCCAAGAGACCCAGTACTTC.

The rearrangement joins TRBV5-4 to TRBJ1-1, with D hard to call. The ends were cut back, 0 bases at V and 5 bases at J, with 11 bases in the middle. CDR1 and CDR2 (germline): SGHNT, YYREEE (reference sequence). The CDR3 sequence is 14 residues long. For the CDR3, the DNA is TGTGCCAGCAGCTTGGGATTGGGGAAAACTGAAGCTTTCTTT. The encoded protein is CASSLGLGKTEAFF.

The sample holds a few counts of this clone. The chain carries TRBV5-4 and TRBJ2-1; TRBD1 might be the D (6 bases). Trimming cost V 0 bases and J 15 bases, with 13 bases left between them. Germline values: CDR1 SGHNT, CDR2 YYREEE (reference sequence). This CDR3 is 12 amino acids long. The CDR3, as DNA: TGTGCCAGCAGCTTGGGGGGGACATGGCCGTTCTTC. This translates into CASSLGGTWPFF.

This chain connects TRBV2 to TRBJ1-1, with D unresolved. CDR1 SNHLY and CDR2 FYNNEI come from the germline V gene. Trimming stripped 7 bases from V and 0 bases from J, with 6 bases between. This CDR3 is 12 amino acids long. CDR3 DNA sequence: TGTGCCAGCACGGATATGAACACTGAAGCTTTCTTT. This gives the protein CASTDMNTEAFF. Looking up the rest from reference TRBV2 and TRBJ1-1 gives the full variable domain: EPEVTQTPSHQVTQMGQEVILRCVPISNHLYFYWYRQILGQKVEFLVSFYNNEISEKSEIFDDQFSVERPDGSNFTLKIRSTKLEDSAMYFCASTDMNTEAFFGQGTRLTVV.

The CDR3 DNA is TGTGCCAGCAGCTACCGGCCCCAGGGGGCGGGTGAGCAGTACTTC. It specifies CASSYRPQGAGEQYF. The rearrangement joins TRBV5-6 to TRBJ2-7, with 8 nucleotides matching TRBD1. The V and J ends lost 3 bases and 7 bases, in that order; junction bases with no gene match: 12. Germline assignment: CDR1 SGHDT and CDR2 YYEEEE. This CDR3 is built from 15 residues.

V is TRBV3-1 (or the pseudogene TRBV3-2) and J is TRBJ2-3, with TRBD2 as a possible D gene (7 bases). Germline V gives CDR1 LGHDT, CDR2 YNNKEL (reference sequence). The CDR3 is 14 amino acids. V was cut by 3 bases and J by 5 bases, with 12 bases left in between. The CDR3 DNA reads TGTGCCAGCAGCCAGAGGGGGGGAGGAGATACGCAGTATTTT. It encodes CASSQRGGGDTQYF.

The V call is TRBV3-1 (or the pseudogene TRBV3-2), the J call TRBJ2-1, with D possibly being TRBD2 (6 bases). Trimming stripped 1 base from V and 3 bases from J, with 10 bases between. The CDR3 runs to 15 residues. Germline CDR1 and CDR2: LGHDT and YNNKEL (reference sequence). This CDR3 is CASSQAPGLYNEQFF. CDR3 coding DNA: TGTGCCAGCAGCCAAGCACCGGGACTCTACAATGAGCAGTTCTTC.

The chain recombines TRBV5-1 with TRBJ1-4; possible D gene TRBD1, 6 bases. The germline V and J ends were trimmed by 0 bases and 5 bases, with 11 bases remaining between them. Germline CDR1 reads SGHRS; CDR2 reads YFSETQ. The CDR3 is 15 amino acids. As DNA, the CDR3 is TGCGCCAGCAGCTTGGCTTCCGGGGGCAATGAAAAACTGTTTTTT. Its protein is CASSLASGGNEKLFF.

This sequence joins TRBV6-6 and TRBJ2-1; D perhaps matches TRBD1 (6 bases). Germline V lookup: CDR1 MNHNY, CDR2 SVGAGI (reference sequence). V dropped 8 bases and J dropped 8 bases, with 19 bases sitting between them. The CDR3 runs 14 residues. The CDR3 DNA reads TGTGCCAGCCATTTCAGACAGGTGGGCGATGAGCAGTTCTTC. It encodes CASHFRQVGDEQFF.

This chain joins TRBV10-3 and TRBJ2-2, with a tentative D call TRBD2 (6 bases). The CDR3 extends over 14 amino acids. With 11 bases removed from V and 2 bases from J, the gap between germline ends came to 15 bases. The V gene's germline CDR1 is ENHRY and CDR2 SYGVKD. CDR3 sequence reads: CAVSGDYNTGELFF. For the CDR3, the DNA is TGTGCCGTTTCGGGAGATTATAACACCGGGGAGCTGTTTTTT.

The genes are TRBV30 and TRBJ2-1, with 13 positions matching TRBD2. CDR3 length: 18 amino acids. V shed 1 base, J shed 1 base, and the junction held 7 bases outside the gene matches. Germline V gene data show CDR1 as GTSNPN and CDR2 as SVGIG (reference sequence). This CDR3 is CAWSGGTSGEGSYNEQFF. DNA of the CDR3: TGTGCCTGGAGTGGAGGGACTAGCGGGGAGGGATCCTACAATGAGCAGTTCTTC.

The rearrangement joins TRBV3-1 (or the pseudogene TRBV3-2) to TRBJ2-7, with 7 bases lining up with TRBD1. V dropped 1 base and J dropped 2; count of bases not matched to a gene: 2. In germline, CDR1 is LGHDT, CDR2 YNNKEL (reference sequence). The CDR3 runs 14 residues. The CDR3 reads CASSQAGQTYEQYF. The CDR3 coding sequence is TGTGCCAGCAGCCAAGCGGGACAGACCTACGAGCAGTACTTC.

The chain has TRBV28 and TRBJ1-1; D unresolved. The CDR3 has 14 amino acids. In germline, CDR1 is MDHEN, CDR2 SYDVKM. V lost 6 bases and J lost 2, with 13 bases in between. CDR3 amino acids: CASSLVKRNTEAFF. The CDR3 coding sequence is TGTGCCAGCAGCCTAGTCAAGAGAAACACTGAAGCTTTCTTT.

V gene TRBV7-2 combines with J gene TRBJ1-2, with D unclear. The CDR3 is made up of 13 amino acids. Trimming cost V 8 bases and J 0 bases, with 10 bases left between them. Germline assignment: CDR1 SGHTA and CDR2 FQGNSA. CDR3 protein: CASPTAPNYGYTF. The CDR3 bases are TGTGCCAGCCCCACGGCTCCTAACTATGGCTACACCTTC.

This rearrangement joins TRBV4-2 to TRBJ1-4; the match to TRBD1 covers 8 bases. Trimming removed 1 base from V and 6 bases from J; junction bases left unmatched: 4. This CDR3 has 15 residues. Germline V gene sequence: CDR1 LGHNA, CDR2 YNFKEQ. The CDR3 sequence is CASSQAGQGDEKLFF. The DNA for the CDR3 is TGTGCCAGCAGCCAAGCCGGACAGGGTGATGAAAAACTGTTTTTT.

CDR3 loop: CASSLTRLGSPLHF. Here the CDR3 DNA reads TGTGCCAGCAGCTTAACCAGGCTTGGTTCACCCCTCCACTTT. This chain uses TRBV7-3 with TRBJ1-6; D remains unclear. The CDR3 has 14 amino acids. The V and J ends lost 0 bases and 9 bases respectively, with 9 bases between them. Germline-derived CDR1 and CDR2 are SGHTA and FQGTGA.